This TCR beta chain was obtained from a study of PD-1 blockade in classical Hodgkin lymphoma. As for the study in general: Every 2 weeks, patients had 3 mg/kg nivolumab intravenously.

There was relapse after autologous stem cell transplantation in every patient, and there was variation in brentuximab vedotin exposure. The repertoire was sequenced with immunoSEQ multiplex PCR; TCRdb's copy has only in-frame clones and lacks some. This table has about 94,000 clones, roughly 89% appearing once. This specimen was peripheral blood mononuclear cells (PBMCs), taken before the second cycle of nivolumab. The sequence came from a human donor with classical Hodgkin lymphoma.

CDR3 sequence reads: CARSLRADRGFYNEQFF. The DNA of the CDR3 is TGTGCCAGAAGCTTGAGAGCGGACAGGGGCTTCTACAATGAGCAGTTCTTC. The genes are TRBV5-3 and TRBJ2-1; 9 positions agree with TRBD1. TRBV5-3 is placed among ORFs of uncertain function. V gave up 1 base and J gave up 3 bases; unmatched junction bases: 8. The CDR3 is 17 amino acids.